This TCR beta chain was identified in a study of T cell changes during pregnancy in multiple sclerosis. This clone was found once. Trimming took 3 bases from V and 3 from J, leaving 15 bases between them. Germline lookup yields CDR1 MNHEY and CDR2 SMNVEV (reference sequence). The CDR3 extends over 16 amino acids. The method was immunoSEQ multiplex PCR; TCRdb's version includes in-frame clones alone and lacks a portion of them. The sample consists of 55,000 to 70,000 clones, about 90% of them appearing once. This specimen was peripheral blood, taken in the second trimester of pregnancy. V usage is TRBV27 and J usage is TRBJ2-1, with D unresolved. The receptor was derived from a female donor in good health, enrolled as a control in a pregnancy study. The CDR3 loop is CASSFPPSRYYNEQFF. CDR3 nucleotides: TGTGCCAGCAGTTTTCCCCCCTCTAGATACTACAATGAGCAGTTCTTC.